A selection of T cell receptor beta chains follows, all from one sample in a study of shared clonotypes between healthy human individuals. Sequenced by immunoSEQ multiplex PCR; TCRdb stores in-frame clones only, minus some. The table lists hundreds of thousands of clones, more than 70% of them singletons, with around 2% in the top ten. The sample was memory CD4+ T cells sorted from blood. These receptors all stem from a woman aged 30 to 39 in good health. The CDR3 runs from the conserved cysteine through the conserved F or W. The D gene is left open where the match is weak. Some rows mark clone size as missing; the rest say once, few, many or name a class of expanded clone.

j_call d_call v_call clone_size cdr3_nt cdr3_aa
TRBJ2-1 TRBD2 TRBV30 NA TGTGCCTGGATGAAAGCGGGAGGGAGTGAGCAGTTCTTC CAWMKAGGSEQFF
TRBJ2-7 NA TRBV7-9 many TGTGCCAGCAGTCCCTCGGCGACGGGACGATCCGAGCAGTACTTC CASSPSATGRSEQYF
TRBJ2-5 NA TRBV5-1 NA TGCGCCAGCAGCTTGAGAGGGGGAAGCGGACTCCCGGGGGAGACCCAGTACTTC CASSLRGGSGLPGETQYF
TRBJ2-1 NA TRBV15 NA TGTGCCACCAGCAGGTCTAATTGGGAGCAGTTCTTC CATSRSNWEQFF
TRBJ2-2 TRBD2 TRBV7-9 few TGTGCCAGCAGCTTAGGACTAGCGGGAGAACCTGGGGAGCTGTTTTTT CASSLGLAGEPGELFF
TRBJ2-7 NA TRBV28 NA TGTGCCAGCAGTTTGCCGCAGATAGCTTACGAGCAGTACTTC CASSLPQIAYEQYF
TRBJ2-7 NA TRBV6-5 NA TGTGCCAGCAGTCAGGGATCCTACGAGCAGTACTTC CASSQGSYEQYF
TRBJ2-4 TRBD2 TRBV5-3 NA TGTGCCAGAAGCTTGGTAGCGGGAGCCAAAAACATTCAGTACTTC CARSLVAGAKNIQYF
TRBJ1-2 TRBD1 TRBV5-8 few TGTGCCAGCAGCTTCAGCAGGGGGAGTCTCGTTGGCTACACCTTC CASSFSRGSLVGYTF
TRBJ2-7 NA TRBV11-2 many TGTGCCAGCAGCCCGGGGAGCGACTACGAGCAGTACTTC CASSPGSDYEQYF
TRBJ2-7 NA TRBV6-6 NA TGTGCCAGCAGCAGGGACCACTCGGGGGAGCAGTACTTC CASSRDHSGEQYF
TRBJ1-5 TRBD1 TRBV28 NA TGTGCCAGCAGTCCTCGGACAGGGGCAAACAATCAGCCCCAGCATTTT CASSPRTGANNQPQHF
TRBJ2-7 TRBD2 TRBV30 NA TGTGCCTGGAGTAGCGGGAGTCCTCTGGGGTACGAGCAGTACTTC CAWSSGSPLGYEQYF
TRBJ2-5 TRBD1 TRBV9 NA TGTGCCAGCAGCGTAGATAGGGGGCTGAAAGAGACCCAGTACTTC CASSVDRGLKETQYF
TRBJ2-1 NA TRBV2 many TGTGCCAGCAGCTTAAGCGGATCCTCCTACAATGAGCAGTTCTTC CASSLSGSSYNEQFF
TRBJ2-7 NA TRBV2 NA TGTGCCAGCAGTGTGGGTCAGGGAGGATACGAGCAGTACTTC CASSVGQGGYEQYF
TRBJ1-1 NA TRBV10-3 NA TGTGCCATCAGACCCGGATCGGGCAGGAACACTGAAGCTTTCTTT CAIRPGSGRNTEAFF
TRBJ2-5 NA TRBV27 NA TGTGCCAGCAGTTTATCCCCAATCGGGGAGACCCAGTACTTC CASSLSPIGETQYF
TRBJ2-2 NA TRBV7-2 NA TGTGCCAGCAGCGCCTACCGCTACGACGACACCGGGGAGCTGTTTTTT CASSAYRYDDTGELFF
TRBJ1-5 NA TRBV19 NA TGTGCCACCGTTGGAGGGAATATCAATCAGCCCCAGCATTTT CATVGGNINQPQHF
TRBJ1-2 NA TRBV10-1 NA TGCGCCAAAAAAAAGCAAGGGAGCTATGGCTACACCTTC CAKKKQGSYGYTF
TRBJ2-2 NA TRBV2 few TGTGCCACACAATGGGGGACTGCCGCTACCGGGGAGCTGTTTTTT CATQWGTAATGELFF
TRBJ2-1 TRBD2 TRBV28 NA TGTGCCAGCAGTTTCTCGGGACTAGCGGATAGCTCCTACAATGAGCAGTTCTTC CASSFSGLADSSYNEQFF
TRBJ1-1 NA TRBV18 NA TGTGCCAGCTCACAGGGGCCAGCGAACACTGAAGCTTTCTTT CASSQGPANTEAFF
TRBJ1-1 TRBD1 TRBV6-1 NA TGTGCCAGCAGTGCCCAAGGGGGCTCGGTCACTGAAGCTTTCTTT CASSAQGGSVTEAFF
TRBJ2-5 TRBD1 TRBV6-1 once TGTGCCAGCAGTGAAACCCGGGACAGGGGGCTACGAGAGACCCAGTACTTC CASSETRDRGLRETQYF
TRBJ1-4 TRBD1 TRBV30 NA TGTGCCTGGAGTGAAGACTCCGACAGGGGTGAAAAACTGTTTTTT CAWSEDSDRGEKLFF
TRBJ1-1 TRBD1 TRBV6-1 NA TGTGCCAGCAGTGAGAAGGGACAGGTTCACACTGAAGCTTTCTTT CASSEKGQVHTEAFF
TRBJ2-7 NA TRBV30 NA TGTGCCTGGAAGGAACGAGGAACGAACTCCTACGAGCAGTACTTC CAWKERGTNSYEQYF
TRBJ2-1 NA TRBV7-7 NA TGTGCCAGCAGCTTAGACGGGATGTGGGATGAGCAGTTCTTC CASSLDGMWDEQFF
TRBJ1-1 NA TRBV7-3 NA TGTGCCAGCAAGAGCCAGAGGGACACTGAAGCTTTCTTT CASKSQRDTEAFF
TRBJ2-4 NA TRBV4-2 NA TGTGCCAGCAGCCAAGGTCCCGCCGAACATTCAGCCAAAAACATTCAGTACTTC CASSQGPAEHSAKNIQYF
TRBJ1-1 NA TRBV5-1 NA TGCGCCAGCAGCTCGGGATCTATTTACACTGAAGCTTTCTTT CASSSGSIYTEAFF
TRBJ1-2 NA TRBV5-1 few TGCGCCAGCAGGCCGACACACGCCAGAGAGGGCTACACCTTC CASRPTHAREGYTF
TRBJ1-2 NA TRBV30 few TGTGCCGGCCTGTTCAGACACTATGGCTACACCTTC CAGLFRHYGYTF
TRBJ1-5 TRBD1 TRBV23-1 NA TGCGCCAGCAGTCAATCGGGACAGGGGGAGGGTCAGCCCCAGCATTTT CASSQSGQGEGQPQHF
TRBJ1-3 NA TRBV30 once TGTGCCTGGAGTGAGAACTCCTTCGGAAACACCATATATTTT CAWSENSFGNTIYF
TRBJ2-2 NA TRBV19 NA TGTGCCAGTAGTATAACCATAGCTAGGCAGGGGAACACCGGGGAGCTGTTTTTT CASSITIARQGNTGELFF
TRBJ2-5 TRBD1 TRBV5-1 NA TGCGCCAGCTTAGGGGGCGACGAAGAGACCCAGTACTTC CASLGGDEETQYF
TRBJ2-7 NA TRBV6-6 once TGTGCCAGCAGTCCGGGCGGCTCCTACGAGCAGTACTTC CASSPGGSYEQYF
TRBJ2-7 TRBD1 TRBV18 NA TGTGCCAGCTCACCACCGGGACAGGGGAACTACGAGCAGTACTTC CASSPPGQGNYEQYF
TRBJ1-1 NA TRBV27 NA TGTGCCAGCAGTTTGGTCTTTGGTGACACTGAAGCTTTCTTT CASSLVFGDTEAFF
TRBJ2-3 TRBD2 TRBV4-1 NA TGCGCCAGCCCACCGGGGACTAGCGGGGGAACAGATACGCAGTATTTT CASPPGTSGGTDTQYF
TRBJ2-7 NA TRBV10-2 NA TGCGCCAGCAGTCGCGCGGGAATCGGTGAGCAGTACTTC CASSRAGIGEQYF
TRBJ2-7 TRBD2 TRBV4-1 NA TGCGCCAGCAGCCAACGGGAGGCACCCTACGAGCAGTACTTC CASSQREAPYEQYF
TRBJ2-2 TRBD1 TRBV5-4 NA TGTGCCAGCAGCCCACAGGGGGCGAACACCGGGGAGCTGTTTTTT CASSPQGANTGELFF
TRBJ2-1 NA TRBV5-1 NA TGCGCCAGCAGCACCACAGGGAACAACAATGAGCAGTTCTTC CASSTTGNNNEQFF
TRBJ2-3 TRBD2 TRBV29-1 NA TGCAGCGCATTTAGCGGGAGGGCCGGGAGCACAGATACGCAGTATTTT CSAFSGRAGSTDTQYF
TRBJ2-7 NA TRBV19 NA TGTGCCAGTAGTAGGCGCGGAGGGGGCTTTGAGCAGTACTTC CASSRRGGGFEQYF
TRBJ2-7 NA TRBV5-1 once TGCGCCAGCAGCTTGGTAGGCAGTTCCTACGAGCAGTACTTC CASSLVGSSYEQYF
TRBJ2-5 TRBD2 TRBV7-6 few TGTGCCAGCAGCCCTGGGGGGGTGAAGACCCAGTACTTC CASSPGGVKTQYF
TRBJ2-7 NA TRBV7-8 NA TGTGCCAGCAGCCAACTCGGGGACGAGCAGTACTTC CASSQLGDEQYF
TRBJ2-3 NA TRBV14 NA TGTGCCAGCAGCCAAGAGATGAGGAGGGGAGCGGTATTCGGCACAGATACGCAGTATTTT CASSQEMRRGAVFGTDTQYF
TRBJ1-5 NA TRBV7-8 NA TGTGTTCCTCCCCATAGCAATCAGCCCCAGCATTTT CVPPHSNQPQHF